One sample yielded the 23 T cell receptor beta chains listed below, sequenced in a study of cytomegalovirus exposure and HLA in healthy donors. Primers included in the PCR were 60 Vbeta and 13 Jbeta primers. Data came from immunoSEQ multiplex PCR; TCRdb stores just in-frame clones and leaves some out. The repertoire includes about 96,000 clones, 60% to 75% of them detected once, and 12% to 15% sits in the top ten. The sequencing input was PBMCs. These receptors were obtained from a woman aged 70-85 years in good health and CMV-seropositive.

This chain uses TRBV4-3 with TRBJ2-5; D perhaps matches TRBD1 (6 bases). Germline-derived CDR1 and CDR2 are LGHNA and YSLEER. The CDR3 has 14 amino acids. Deletions cut 4 bases from V and 2 bases from J, with 11 bases between. The CDR3 DNA reads TGCGCCAGCAGCCCGACAGGACGACAAGAGACCCAGTACTTC. Translation gives CASSPTGRQETQYF.

The chain couples TRBV9 to TRBJ2-1; 7 bases agree with TRBD2. From germline, CDR1 is SGDLS and CDR2 YYNGEE. V shed 3 bases and J 10 bases; nucleotides not matched to a gene: 7. The CDR3 is 13 amino acids. In DNA, the CDR3 is TGTGCCAGCAGCGGCCAGGGACTACAGGAGCAGTTCTTC. Its translation is CASSGQGLQEQFF.

A single count supports this clone. This sequence joins TRBV11-3 and TRBJ2-1, with a tentative D call TRBD2 (7 bases). This CDR3 has 15 amino acids. V was pared by 5 bases and J by 5 bases, with 16 bases between. Germline V gene data show CDR1 as SGHNT and CDR2 as YENEEA. CDR3 nucleotides: TGTGCCAGCAGCAAAGGGGGGGGACGGGACAATGAGCAGTTCTTC. This encodes CASSKGGGRDNEQFF.

Concerning this clone itself: Compared with germline, one end of the junction differs, possibly owing to a read error. The chain carries TRBV19 and TRBJ1-5; D gene ambiguous. This CDR3 spans 12 amino acids. CDR1 and CDR2 from the germline V gene are LNHDA and SQIVND (reference sequence). CDR3 loop: CASSIGFQSQHF. CDR3 in DNA: TGTGCCAGTAGTATAGGCTTTCAGTCCCAGCATTTT.

The rearrangement uses TRBV4-3 and TRBJ1-5; tentative D call: TRBD1 (5 bases). The germline V gene has CDR1 LGHNA and CDR2 YSLEER. Trimming took off 0 bases at V and 7 bases at J, with 16 bases between the two ends. The CDR3 is made up of 16 amino acids. DNA for the CDR3: TGCGCCAGCAGCCAAGATCTGACAGCTCCCTGGCAGCCCCAGCATTTT. It specifies CASSQDLTAPWQPQHF.

The chain employs TRBV7-6 and TRBJ2-2; D perhaps matches TRBD2 (5 bases). Germline CDR1 SGHVS, CDR2 FNYEAQ. The CDR3 is 17 residues long. V shed 5 bases and J shed 4 bases, with 20 bases lying between them. CDR3 DNA sequence: TGTGCCAGCAGCCCAACGTGGGGTGTCGGGGTCACCGGGGAGCTGTTTTTT. Its translation is CASSPTWGVGVTGELFF.

This clone was counted a single time. This sequence joins TRBV21-1 and TRBJ2-7; the DNA was not used to check the table's D call, TRBD1. TRBV21-1 is a pseudogene locus. The CDR3 is made up of 12 amino acids. CDR3 region: CASSQTGDEQYF. CDR3 DNA sequence: TGTGCCAGCAGCCAGACAGGAGACGAGCAGTACTTC.

This clone was found once. The V gene is TRBV19, the J gene TRBJ2-3, with a tentative D call TRBD2 (6 bases). The germline V and J ends were trimmed by 6 bases and 1 base, with 20 bases remaining between them. The CDR3 extends over 17 amino acids. Germline lookup yields CDR1 LNHDA and CDR2 SQIVND (reference sequence). CDR3 coding DNA: TGTGCCAGTAGCAAACCGCGTGGCGGGGTCCGCACAGATACGCAGTATTTT. Amino acids: CASSKPRGGVRTDTQYF.

This clone was found once. The chain recombines TRBV11-2 with TRBJ2-3; D is possibly TRBD2 (6 bases). Trimming took off 3 bases at V and 11 bases at J, with 18 bases between the two ends. This CDR3 contains 14 residues. Germline V gene data show CDR1 as SGHAT and CDR2 as FQNNGV. CDR3 DNA sequence: TGTGCCAGCAGCTTTAGAGATTCGCCCGGGGGGCAGTATTTT. Translating it yields CASSFRDSPGGQYF.

This clone was seen only once. This sample also contains other DNA sequences that code for the same CDR3. The chain has TRBV19 and TRBJ2-7; possible D gene TRBD1, 6 bases. Germline loops: CDR1 LNHDA, CDR2 SQIVND (reference sequence). The CDR3 is 13 residues long. Between the trimmed V and J ends, which lost 6 bases and 3 bases, there was a span of 12 bases. This chain's CDR3 is CASSRDRFYEQYF. The CDR3 DNA reads TGTGCCAGTAGCCGCGACAGGTTCTACGAGCAGTACTTC.

The chain uses TRBV5-5 and TRBJ1-5; possible D gene TRBD1, 6 bases. Germline lookup yields CDR1 SGHKS and CDR2 YYEKEE (reference sequence). Trimming took off 2 bases at V and 3 bases at J, with 15 bases between the two ends. This CDR3 has 16 residues. The CDR3 DNA reads TGTGCCAGCAGCTTCGGGACACCGAGAAACAATCAGCCCCAGCATTTT. Protein: CASSFGTPRNNQPQHF.

The genes are TRBV7-3 and TRBJ1-6; D perhaps matches TRBD1 (6 bases). Trimming left V 2 bases short and J 7 bases short, with 9 bases between. The CDR3 runs 14 residues. Per the germline V gene, CDR1 is SGHTA and CDR2 is FQGTGA. The DNA for the CDR3 is TGTGCCAGCAGCTTAGGACAGTGGAATTCACCCCTCCACTTT. It is translated as CASSLGQWNSPLHF.

This sequence joins TRBV28 and TRBJ1-4; D is perhaps TRBD1 (5 bases). V lost 3 bases and J 8 bases, leaving 16 bases between the germline ends. CDR1 is MDHEN, CDR2 SYDVKM, per germline. This CDR3 region has 15 residues. DNA of the CDR3: TGTGCCAGCAGTTTCACCGGGACCGCGGGAGAAAAACTGTTTTTT. Translating gives CASSFTGTAGEKLFF.

In nucleotides, the CDR3 is TGTGCCTGGAGTGTACTGTTTGAAGCTTTCTTT. As protein: CAWSVLFEAFF. The chain recombines TRBV30 with TRBJ1-1, with unresolved D. Germline values: CDR1 GTSNPN, CDR2 SVGIG (reference sequence). This CDR3 region has 11 residues. Deletions cut 0 bases from V and 7 bases from J, with 6 bases between.

The V and J genes are TRBV30 and TRBJ1-1; D not certain. Germline loops: CDR1 GTSNPN, CDR2 SVGIG (reference sequence). V shed 0 bases and J shed 1 base, with 3 bases lying between them. The CDR3 loop spans 12 amino acids. DNA of the CDR3: TGTGCCTGGAGTGTCAGGAACACTGAAGCTTTCTTT. Translating it yields CAWSVRNTEAFF.

Only a few counts were recorded for this clone. The chain couples TRBV5-1 to TRBJ1-4, with TRBD1 as a possible D gene (6 bases). This CDR3 is 14 amino acids long. Trimming pared 3 bases from V and 6 bases from J, leaving 12 bases between. Germline V gene lookup returns CDR1 SGHRS and CDR2 YFSETQ. Here the CDR3 DNA reads TGCGCCAGCAGCTGGGGGACAAGGGATGAAAAACTGTTTTTT. Residues: CASSWGTRDEKLFF.

This chain joins TRBV4-1 and TRBJ2-5, with 8 bases identical to TRBD1. The V gene's germline CDR1 is MGHRA and CDR2 YSYEKL. V lost 0 bases to trimming and J lost 5 bases; unmatched junction nucleotides: 8. The CDR3 is 16 amino acids. The CDR3 DNA reads as TGCGCCAGCAGCCAAGATCGGCAGGGGGCCTGGGAGACCCAGTACTTC. It encodes CASSQDRQGAWETQYF.

This clone is a singleton in its sample. This sequence joins TRBV5-1 and TRBJ2-1; 7 nucleotides match TRBD1. The CDR3 has 15 amino acids. The V gene end was trimmed by 0 bases and the J gene end by 4 bases; junction bases not matched to a gene: 4. The germline gives CDR1 SGHRS, CDR2 YFSETQ. Written as DNA, the CDR3 is TGCGCCAGCAGCTTGGGGACAGGCCTATACAATGAGCAGTTCTTC. Protein sequence: CASSLGTGLYNEQFF.

This clone has a single count. V is TRBV6-4 and J is TRBJ1-6; D perhaps matches TRBD1 (6 bases). V was clipped by 5 bases and J by 0 bases, with 8 bases between them. Per germline, CDR1 MRHNA and CDR2 SNTAGT. This CDR3 region has 15 residues. The CDR3 protein is CASSQGSSYNSPLHF. DNA for the CDR3: TGTGCCAGCAGTCAGGGGTCCTCCTATAATTCACCCCTCCACTTT.

V usage is TRBV25-1 and J usage is TRBJ2-5; 9 bases fit TRBD1. The V gene end was trimmed by 4 bases and the J gene end by 5 bases; junction bases not matched to a gene: 2. Germline V gene sequence: CDR1 MGHDK, CDR2 SYGVNS. This CDR3 comprises 13 residues. CDR3 in DNA: TGTGCCAGCAGTGTACAGGGGGCCGAGACCCAGTACTTC. Residues: CASSVQGAETQYF.

This clone has just a few counts. The chain is built from TRBV6-1 and TRBJ2-1; 9 positions match TRBD1. Germline CDR1 reads MNHNS; CDR2 reads SASEGT. The CDR3 sequence is 15 residues long. V was clipped by 7 bases and J by 8 bases; unmatched bases: 12. In DNA, the CDR3 is TGTGCCAGCACCCCGGGACAGGGACATGGCGATGAGCAGTTCTTC. Its translation: CASTPGQGHGDEQFF.

Points on this clone: At the DNA level, this CDR3 is encoded by other sequences in the same sample as well. This sequence joins TRBV27 and TRBJ1-5; D not certain. This CDR3 has 15 residues. Germline loops: CDR1 MNHEY, CDR2 SMNVEV (reference sequence). V was trimmed by 1 base and J by 4 bases, leaving 11 bases between them. The CDR3 region has the DNA TGTGCCAGCAGTTTATGGGCGGGAGGGAATCAGCCCCAGCATTTT. Translation: CASSLWAGGNQPQHF.

V gene TRBV19 combines with J gene TRBJ2-1; D call uncertain. The CDR3 loop spans 13 amino acids. From germline, CDR1 is LNHDA and CDR2 SQIVND (reference sequence). V was trimmed by 3 bases and J by 4 bases, leaving 7 bases between them. In nucleotides, the CDR3 is TGTGCCAGTAGTATTGTACTTTACAATGAGCAGTTCTTC. Translating gives CASSIVLYNEQFF.